This section outlines one TCR beta chain sequence together with its context. The record originates from a study of blood T cell repertoires in COVID-19. In germline, CDR1 is SGHDT, CDR2 YYEEEE. The CDR3 contains 15 residues. The V end was cut by 0 bases, the J end by 5 bases, with 15 bases between. Profiling relied on immunoSEQ multiplex PCR, and the TCRdb table lists in-frame clones only, not all of them. The sample consists of about 320,000 clones, approximately 85% of them appearing once. The rearrangement joins TRBV5-6 to TRBJ2-7; the D gene is possibly TRBD1 (6 bases). Sequences were obtained from peripheral blood. The receptor's source is a human donor in a cohort sampled during active COVID-19. The CDR3 region is CASSLVGQGSDEQYF. In DNA, the CDR3 is TGTGCCAGCAGCTTGGTAGGCCAGGGGTCCGACGAGCAGTACTTC.